Listed below are T cell receptor beta chains from one sample, sequenced in a study of shared clonotypes between healthy human individuals. Using immunoSEQ multiplex PCR, the repertoire was profiled, and TCRdb retains in-frame clones only, with some absent. The sample holds approximately 500,000 clones; about 78% are singletons and the top ten take around 12%. The specimen was PBMCs. These receptors all stem from a woman in her forties in good health. Some clones in this sample may be carry-over from other donors' samples. The CDR3 runs from the conserved cysteine through the conserved F or W. A D gene is named only where the DNA matches it firmly. Clone size, where shown, is once, few, many, or a class for clones that have expanded.

-	-	TRBV28	TRBJ1-5	TGTGCCAGCACCTCCGGAGGGAATCCAAGCAATCAGCCCCAGCATTTT	CASTSGGNPSNQPQHF
-	-	TRBV2	TRBJ1-1	TGTGCCAGCGACATCATGAACACTGAAGCTTTCTTT	CASDIMNTEAFF
TRBD1	-	TRBV27	TRBJ1-6	TGTGCCAGCATCCACCGGGCAGGGGGTTCACCCCTCCACTTT	CASIHRAGGSPLHF
TRBD1	-	TRBV9	TRBJ1-3	TGTGCCAGCAGCGTAGGTGGACAGGGGAACACCATATATTTT	CASSVGGQGNTIYF
TRBD1	-	TRBV29-1	TRBJ1-2	TGCAGCGTTGACCAGCGACAGGGCTATGGCTACACCTTC	CSVDQRQGYGYTF
-	-	TRBV5-1	TRBJ2-3	TGCGCCAGCAGCCGACCCGACAGGTCAAGTGATACGCAGTATTTT	CASSRPDRSSDTQYF
-	-	TRBV11-3	TRBJ2-2	TGTGCCAGCAGCTTTGGCAGCGCGAACACCGGGGAGCTGTTTTTT	CASSFGSANTGELFF
TRBD1	-	TRBV7-9	TRBJ2-1	TGTGCCAGCAGCTTCTCCGGACAGGTTGGGGATGAGCAGTTCTTC	CASSFSGQVGDEQFF
-	-	TRBV10-1	TRBJ2-7	TGCGCCAGCAGTCCCAGTTACTCCTACGAGCAGTACTTC	CASSPSYSYEQYF
-	few	TRBV30	TRBJ1-5	TGTGCCTGGAGCGGGGGGAGGTCGGGGCAGCCCCAGCATTTT	CAWSGGRSGQPQHF
-	many	TRBV4-3	TRBJ2-4	TGCGCCAGCAGCCAAGATACTAGTAGAAACATTCAGTACTTC	CASSQDTSRNIQYF
TRBD2	-	TRBV7-2	TRBJ2-7	TGTGCCAGCAGCTCTGGACTAGCGGGAGCCGGGAGTTACTTC	CASSSGLAGAGSYF
TRBD1	-	TRBV5-1	TRBJ2-1	TGCGCCAGCAGATCTCAAGGGACAGGGGGCGATGAGCAGTTCTTC	CASRSQGTGGDEQFF
-	-	TRBV7-2	TRBJ2-1	TGTGCCAGCAGCTTAGTGGCCTCAGACGGTGAGCAGTTCTTC	CASSLVASDGEQFF
-	-	TRBV18	TRBJ2-5	TGTGCCAGCTCACCAAGGGCTATGGGGCCAGAGACCCAGTACTTC	CASSPRAMGPETQYF
-	-	TRBV18	TRBJ1-1	TGTGCCAGCTCACGGGTCCAGGCCGGGTTCTCGGCGGATGAAGCTTTCTTT	CASSRVQAGFSADEAFF
-	-	TRBV10-3	TRBJ1-4	TGTGCCAACCCCCACTCGGGGGCTGTCGAAAAACTGTTTTTT	CANPHSGAVEKLFF
-	-	TRBV14	TRBJ2-5	TGTGCCAGCAGCCAAGATCGAGAGACGACCCAGTACTTC	CASSQDRETTQYF
-	once	TRBV6-5	TRBJ1-5	TGTGCCAGCAGTTATGGTTGGAATCAGCCCCAGCATTTT	CASSYGWNQPQHF
-	-	TRBV28	TRBJ2-1	TGTGCCAGCAGCATAAACAGCTACAATGAGCAGTTCTTC	CASSINSYNEQFF
TRBD1	-	TRBV25-1	TRBJ2-7	TGTGCCAGCGCAAGACAGGGCTTCTACGAGCAGTACTTC	CASARQGFYEQYF
TRBD1	-	TRBV7-2	TRBJ1-2	TGTGCCAGCAGCTCCGTGCGGGACAGCTACTATGGCTACACCTTC	CASSSVRDSYYGYTF
-	-	TRBV7-9	TRBJ2-5	TGTGCCAGCAGCTTAGGGTACCGGGACAATTCCGAGACCCAGTACTTC	CASSLGYRDNSETQYF
-	few	TRBV4-3	TRBJ2-5	TGCGCCAGCAGCCAAGATCCTAGCGGACAGCCTCAAGAGACCCAGTACTTC	CASSQDPSGQPQETQYF
-	few	TRBV4-1	TRBJ1-2	TGCGCCAGCAGCCAAGATGGTTGGGGGTCTTATGGCTACACCTTC	CASSQDGWGSYGYTF
TRBD2	-	TRBV27	TRBJ2-1	TGTGCCAGTCGAGCGGGAAGCTCCTACAATGAGCAGTTCTTC	CASRAGSSYNEQFF
-	-	TRBV30	TRBJ1-5	TGTGCTGTGGGACGGTCCTCGGATCAGCCCCAGCATTTC	CAVGRSSDQPQHF
-	-	TRBV5-5	TRBJ1-1	TGTGCCAGCAGCCTGGAACAGTTGGACACTGAAGCTTTCTTT	CASSLEQLDTEAFF
TRBD1	-	TRBV5-1	TRBJ2-5	TGCGCCAGCGAGCTGGGGAACAGGGGCGGGGAGACCCAGTACTTC	CASELGNRGGETQYF
-	-	TRBV19	TRBJ1-4	TGTGCCAGTAGTATCGGGACGCAGGAAAAACTGTTTTTT	CASSIGTQEKLFF
-	-	TRBV5-1	TRBJ2-1	TGCGCCAGCAGCTTGGTCTGGGGCAGCTCCTACAATGAGCAGTTCTTC	CASSLVWGSSYNEQFF
-	-	TRBV5-5	TRBJ2-7	TGTGCCAGCAGCTCCTCGACGGGGCGCTTGGTGAGCGAGCAGTACTTC	CASSSSTGRLVSEQYF
-	few	TRBV7-2	TRBJ1-2	TGTGCCAGCAGCTTAGATGCCAGGGTAAAGAGTGGCTACACCTTC	CASSLDARVKSGYTF
-	many	TRBV29-1	TRBJ1-2	TGCAGCTTGTCGAGGGATGGCTACACCTTC	CSLSRDGYTF
TRBD1	once	TRBV7-9	TRBJ2-5	TGTGCCAGCAGCCGGGACAGGGGGCGCCCCGAGGGGTTGGAGACCCAGTACTTC	CASSRDRGRPEGLETQYF
TRBD1	-	TRBV7-9	TRBJ2-7	TGTGCCAGCAGCTTGGCGGTGAGAACAGGGGGACTGGGGTCCTACAAGCAGTACTTC	CASSLAVRTGGLGSYKQYF
-	-	TRBV19	TRBJ1-5	TGTGCCAGTAGTTCGGGGCAGGGACTCAATCAGCCCCAGCATTTT	CASSSGQGLNQPQHF
TRBD1	-	TRBV2	TRBJ1-1	TGTGCCAGCAGGGAACAGGGGGCGGGTTCTGTAGCTTTCTTT	CASREQGAGSVAFF
TRBD2	-	TRBV11-2	TRBJ2-3	TGTGCCAGCAGCTTAGGGCGGGAGCCTGCAGATACGCAGTATTTT	CASSLGREPADTQYF
TRBD2	once	TRBV2	TRBJ2-2	TGTGCCAGCCGGAGGATGGGACTAGCGGGAACGGGCGGGGAGCTGTTTTTT	CASRRMGLAGTGGELFF
TRBD1	once	TRBV5-1	TRBJ2-1	TGCGCCAGCAGCTTGGGACAGGGGGAAGATGAGCAGTTCTTC	CASSLGQGEDEQFF
-	-	TRBV5-1	TRBJ2-7	TGCGCCAGCAGCTTGCCAGGGACTTACGAGCAGTACTTC	CASSLPGTYEQYF
-	-	TRBV7-2	TRBJ1-5	TGTGCGAGCGGGGGTTACGGAGAGCCCCAGCATTTT	CASGGYGEPQHF
TRBD2	-	TRBV7-2	TRBJ2-7	TGTGCCAGCAGCACCCGGCCCTCTAGCGGGAGGCAGCACGAGCAGTACTTC	CASSTRPSSGRQHEQYF
TRBD2	-	TRBV6-5	TRBJ2-7	TGTGCCAGCAGTTCCCGGACTAGCGGCTCCTACGAGCAGTACTTC	CASSSRTSGSYEQYF
-	-	TRBV28	TRBJ1-2	TGTGCCAGCGGGGGCCGCATATATGGCTACACCTTC	CASGGRIYGYTF
TRBD2	-	TRBV7-9	TRBJ2-5	TGTGCCAGCAGCTTAGGTGGGACTAGCGAAGAGACCCAGTACTTC	CASSLGGTSEETQYF
-	-	TRBV2	TRBJ1-5	TGTGCCAGCAGCAACGACAGGTTGTACCAGCCCCAGCATTTT	CASSNDRLYQPQHF
TRBD1	-	TRBV2	TRBJ1-1	TGTGCCAGCAGCCCCGGGACAGGGGTGAACACTGAAGCTTTCTTT	CASSPGTGVNTEAFF
TRBD2	-	TRBV6-4	TRBJ2-7	TGTGCCAGCATCCCAGGGGGGACTAGCGGGAGTGCCGAGCAGTACTTC	CASIPGGTSGSAEQYF
TRBD1	-	TRBV11-3	TRBJ2-1	TGTGCCAGCAGCGCCCGGACAGGGGGCAGTGAGCAGTTCTTC	CASSARTGGSEQFF
TRBD2	-	TRBV5-4	TRBJ2-1	TGTGCCAGCAGCCGGATTAAGGGACTAGACTTCTACAATGAGCAGTTCTTC	CASSRIKGLDFYNEQFF
TRBD1	once	TRBV4-1	TRBJ2-1	TGCGCCAGCAGCCAAGATTGGCTTGGGACAGGGATAGCGAATGAGCAGTTCTTC	CASSQDWLGTGIANEQFF
-	-	TRBV6-1	TRBJ2-1	TGTGCCAGCAGTGAAGCCTCGCCATCTTACAATGAGCAGTTCTTC	CASSEASPSYNEQFF
-	-	TRBV7-3	TRBJ2-5	TGTGCCAGCAGACCAGACAGGTCACAAGAGACCCAGTACTTC	CASRPDRSQETQYF
-	-	TRBV5-4	TRBJ2-3	TGTGCCAGCAGCGGAAAGGGTGCTAGCACAGATACGCAGTATTTT	CASSGKGASTDTQYF
TRBD1	-	TRBV7-9	TRBJ1-3	TGTGCCAGCAGCGCACAGGGGGCGAACACCATATATTTT	CASSAQGANTIYF